This TCR beta chain was captured by sequencing in a study of vaccination and CD4 T cells after COVID-19. Turning to the study itself: There were six male and four female convalescents, and two of them were Hispanic.

With the Oncomine TCR Beta short-read assay, DNA from cultured CD4+ T cells was sequenced. TCRdb used MiXCR to reprocess the PCR reads, holding one entry per CDR3 protein. This sample has approximately 22,000 distinct CDR3 sequences, with roughly 40% found just once. Study results and limitations: Researchers report that a median roughly 86% of reactive clones in convalescent patients surfaced only post-vaccination. The study found median SARS-CoV-2-reactive clonotypes rising from roughly 21 to 40, not significantly.

Comment on this clonotype: As yet, its antigen is unknown. Because the CDR3's place on the DNA is in doubt, the DNA is left out and the CDR3 is given as listed by TCRdb.

The CDR3 length equals 19 residues, ends included. The time point denotes: late sampling 161 to 241 days after vaccination in a few convalescent patients. Regarding treatment: roughly ten-day PBMC culture with coronavirus spike peptide pools or control peptides (ViraFEST assay). Replacement of half the medium with fresh IL-2 medium took place on days 3 and 7. This sequence originates from a human donor who had recovered from COVID-19. The chain is built from TRBV7-5 and TRBJ2-5; the DNA was not compared with TRBD2, the D call given in the table. TRBV7-5 is labeled a pseudogene. Sequences were derived from CD4+ T cells from blood, cultured in vitro, sampled about 7 months after SARS-CoV-2 vaccination. CDR3 protein: CISVSEAPRLAGVQETQYF.